Presented here are 17 T cell receptor beta chains from one specimen sequenced in a study of beta chain features in type 1 diabetes (dated by TCRdb to the late 2010s). Libraries were built with the immunoSEQ multiplex PCR assay. The High Capacity cDNA Reverse Transcription Kit was used to reverse transcribe all of the isolated RNA, meaning that expressed TCRB transcripts were what got sequenced. TCRdb provides this immuneACCESS table in a form limited to in-frame rearrangements. Some clones are lacking; in checked studies, under half of them reflect an unresolved V gene, and why the rest are absent is not known. A total of approximately 200,000 clones appear in this sample, 9.6% of them only once. Clones ranked in the top ten supply just under 0.035% of the sample. Sequenced input: naive CD4+ T cells from blood. The sample's cell subset or site label is to be understood as: true naive CD4+ T cells. Receptors were obtained from a woman aged 18-35 years in good health.

The chain employs TRBV21-1 and TRBJ2-7; the D call of TRBD2 is as the table states it, not checked on the DNA. TRBV21-1 is reported as a pseudogene. The CDR3 covers 20 residues. The CDR3: CASSPRHGLAGGPGSYEQYF. Here the CDR3 DNA reads TGTGCCAGCAGCCCTCGACATGGACTAGCGGGAGGGCCTGGGTCCTACGAGCAGTACTTC.

Only a few counts were recorded for this clone. The chain joins TRBV2 to TRBJ2-1, with D perhaps matching TRBD2 (5 bases). Germline CDR1 SNHLY, CDR2 FYNNEI. CDR3 size: 12 residues. The germline V and J ends were trimmed by 6 bases and 9 bases, with 12 bases remaining between them. Written as DNA, the CDR3 is TGTGCCAGCAGCTCCTGGGCGGGTGAGCAGTTCTTC. It is translated as CASSSWAGEQFF.

This clone has only a few counts. The chain employs TRBV5-5 and TRBJ2-3, with 8 nucleotides matching TRBD1. Per germline, CDR1 SGHKS and CDR2 YYEKEE (reference sequence). The CDR3 extends over 16 amino acids. With V trimmed by 4 bases and J by 0 bases, 7 bases remained unmatched. CDR3 protein: CASSPRTGISTDTQYF. CDR3 nucleotide sequence: TGTGCCAGCAGCCCACGGACAGGGATTAGCACAGATACGCAGTATTTT.

In its sample, this clone was seen a few times. The chain combines TRBV5-6 with TRBJ2-5; 10 bases agree with TRBD2. Germline V CDR1 and CDR2: SGHDT, YYEEEE. The CDR3 sequence is 16 residues long. J was trimmed by 4 bases and V by 1 base; bases with no gene match: 7. The CDR3 bases are TGTGCCAGCAGCTTGTCAGCTAGCGGGAGACTAGAGACCCAGTACTTC. Translation gives CASSLSASGRLETQYF.

This clone was seen a few times. This chain joins TRBV30 and TRBJ1-3; unclear D gene. Germline-derived CDR1 and CDR2 are GTSNPN and SVGIG (reference sequence). Trimming removed 0 bases at V and 3 bases at J, with 12 bases between. The CDR3 is 15 residues long. CDR3 sequence reads: CAWSVGSALGNTIYF. The CDR3, as DNA: TGTGCCTGGAGTGTCGGGTCAGCTCTTGGAAACACCATATATTTT.

This clone showed up just a few times. The chain's CDR3 is CASSQDGVTVPEAFF. The CDR3 coding sequence is TGCGCCAGCAGCCAAGATGGAGTGACGGTCCCTGAAGCTTTCTTT. This chain joins TRBV4-1 and TRBJ1-1; D is unclear. Germline CDR1 reads MGHRA; CDR2 reads YSYEKL. The CDR3 spans 15 residues. Trimming removed 0 bases at V and 6 bases at J, with 14 bases between.

This chain links TRBV11-2 with TRBJ1-2, with a weak D call TRBD1 (5 bases). Trimming cost V 5 bases and J 4 bases, with 14 bases left between them. The length of the CDR3 is 14 residues. Germline V gene data show CDR1 as SGHAT and CDR2 as FQNNGV. This chain's CDR3 is CASSPRGTAYGYTF. Here the CDR3 DNA reads TGTGCCAGCAGCCCCCGGGGGACCGCCTATGGCTACACCTTC.

The chain is built from TRBV5-1 and TRBJ1-6; D possibly corresponds to TRBD1 (5 bases). V was shortened by 0 bases and J by 10 bases, with 14 bases between the two germline ends. CDR1 is SGHRS and CDR2 is YFSETQ in the germline V gene. This CDR3 spans 15 amino acids. For the CDR3, the DNA is TGCGCCAGCAGCTTGGAGGGGTCGGGGGACTCACCCCTCCACTTT. This gives the protein CASSLEGSGDSPLHF.

This clone was seen once. This chain uses TRBV6-5 with TRBJ1-6, with 10 bases fitting TRBD1. Germline V gives CDR1 MNHEY, CDR2 SVGAGI. The CDR3 contains 16 residues. The V segment lost 2 bases and the J segment 6 bases; nucleotides outside the gene matches: 4. The DNA of the CDR3 is TGTGCCAGCAGTTACCTAGGGACAGGGGTTAATTCACCCCTCCACTTT. Translation: CASSYLGTGVNSPLHF.

This clone occurred a few times. One junction end does not reproduce the germline sequence, and a read error may be involved. The gene calls are TRBV30 and TRBJ2-5; D is possibly TRBD1 (7 bases). The germline V gene encodes CDR1 GTSNPN and CDR2 SVGIG (reference sequence). CDR3 length equals 13 residues. The CDR3 loop reads CARRGRDDETQYF. As DNA, the CDR3 is TGTGCCCGGAGGGGGCGGGATGATGAGACCCAGTACTTC.

The chain combines TRBV25-1 with TRBJ1-1; D possibly corresponds to TRBD1 (5 bases). V was trimmed by 3 bases and J by 4 bases, leaving 18 bases between them. This CDR3 has 16 residues. Germline CDR1 reads MGHDK; CDR2 reads SYGVNS. The CDR3 region has the DNA TGTGCCAGCAGTGACTTATTGGGGGGTCGAGTCACTGAAGCTTTCTTT. Its protein product is CASSDLLGGRVTEAFF.

The chain uses TRBV7-9 and TRBJ2-3; TRBD1 agrees at 8 bases. The CDR3 is 12 residues long. Germline V gene sequence: CDR1 SEHNR, CDR2 FQNEAQ (reference sequence). Here the CDR3 reads CAKGQGADTQYF. DNA for the CDR3: TGTGCGAAAGGACAGGGCGCAGATACGCAGTATTTT. The variable domain in full, with the rest retrieved from reference TRBV7-9 and TRBJ2-3, is DTGVSQNPRHKITKRGQNVTFRCDPISEHNRLYWYRQTLGQGPEFLTYFQNEAQLEKSRLLSDRFSAERPKGSFSTLEIQRTEQGDSAMYLCAKGQGADTQYFGPGTRLTVL.

The V and J genes are TRBV5-1 and TRBJ1-1; 12 positions match TRBD1. The CDR3 consists of 15 residues. The germline V gene has CDR1 SGHRS and CDR2 YFSETQ. V lost 4 bases and J lost 10; bases outside the gene matches: 11. CDR3 amino acids: CASSPTRDRGRRAFF. The CDR3 region has the DNA TGCGCCAGCAGCCCGACCCGGGACAGGGGGCGTCGAGCTTTCTTT.

In its sample, this clone was seen a few times. The chain is built from TRBV27 and TRBJ2-7; 12 bases fit TRBD2. This CDR3 region has 16 residues. Germline lookup yields CDR1 MNHEY and CDR2 SMNVEV (reference sequence). V gave up 4 bases and J gave up 6 bases; unmatched junction bases: 10. The CDR3, as DNA: TGTGCCAGCAGTTCGAGGCTAGCGGGGGGGCTCGGCGAGCAGTACTTC. This gives the protein CASSSRLAGGLGEQYF.

The CDR3 loop is CASSPRGMEHYGYTF. The DNA for the CDR3 is TGTGCCAGCAGCCCCAGGGGAATGGAGCACTATGGCTACACCTTC. This chain links TRBV5-6 with TRBJ1-2; maybe TRBD1 (6 bases). From germline, CDR1 is SGHDT and CDR2 YYEEEE. Trimming took 4 bases from V and 3 from J, leaving 16 bases between them. CDR3 length equals 15 residues. Supplemented by reference TRBV5-6 and TRBJ1-2, the full variable domain reads DAGVTQSPTHLIKTRGQQVTLRCSPKSGHDTVSWYQQALGQGPQFIFQYYEEEERQRGNFPDRFSGHQFPNYSSELNVNALLLGDSALYLCASSPRGMEHYGYTFGSGTRLTVV.

The chain recombines TRBV2 with TRBJ1-1; 8 nucleotides align to TRBD1. Germline V gives CDR1 SNHLY, CDR2 FYNNEI. This CDR3 has 14 amino acids. The ends lost 6 bases at V and 1 base at J; junction bases unmatched: 4. CDR3 nucleotide sequence: TGTGCCAGCAGGACGGACAGGGCGAACACTGAAGCTTTCTTT. Translated, it gives CASRTDRANTEAFF.

The rearrangement links TRBV30 to TRBJ1-1; 7 bases align to TRBD1. CDR3 length: 12 amino acids. Looked up from germline, CDR1 is GTSNPN and CDR2 is SVGIG (reference sequence). Trimming at V came to 2 bases and at J to 9 bases, leaving 6 bases not matched to a gene. The CDR3 loop reads CAWSPGGMKAFF. CDR3 DNA: TGTGCCTGGAGTCCAGGGGGTATGAAAGCTTTCTTT.